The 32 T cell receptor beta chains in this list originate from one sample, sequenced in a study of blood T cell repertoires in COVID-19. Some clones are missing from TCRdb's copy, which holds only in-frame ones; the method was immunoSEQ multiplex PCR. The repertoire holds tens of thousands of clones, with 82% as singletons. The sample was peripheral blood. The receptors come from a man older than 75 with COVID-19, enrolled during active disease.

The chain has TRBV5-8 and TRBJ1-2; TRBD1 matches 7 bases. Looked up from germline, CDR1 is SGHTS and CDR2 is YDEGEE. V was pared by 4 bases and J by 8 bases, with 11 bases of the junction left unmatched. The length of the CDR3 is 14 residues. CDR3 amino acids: CASSLITGEWGYTF. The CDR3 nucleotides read TGTGCCAGCAGCCTGATTACAGGGGAGTGGGGCTACACCTTC.

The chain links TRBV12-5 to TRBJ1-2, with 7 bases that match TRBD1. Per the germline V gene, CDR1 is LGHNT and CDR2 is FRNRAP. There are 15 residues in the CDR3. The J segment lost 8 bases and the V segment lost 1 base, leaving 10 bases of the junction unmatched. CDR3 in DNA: TGTGCTAGTGGTTTGGGGGACTCGACAGGGCACGGCTACACCTTC. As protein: CASGLGDSTGHGYTF.

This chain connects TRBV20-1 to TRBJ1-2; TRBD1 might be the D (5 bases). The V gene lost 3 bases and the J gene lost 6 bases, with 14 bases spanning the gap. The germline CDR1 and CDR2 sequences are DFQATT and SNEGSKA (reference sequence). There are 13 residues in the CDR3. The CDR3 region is CSASGAGIDGYTF. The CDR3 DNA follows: TGCAGTGCTAGTGGGGCAGGGATCGATGGCTACACCTTC.

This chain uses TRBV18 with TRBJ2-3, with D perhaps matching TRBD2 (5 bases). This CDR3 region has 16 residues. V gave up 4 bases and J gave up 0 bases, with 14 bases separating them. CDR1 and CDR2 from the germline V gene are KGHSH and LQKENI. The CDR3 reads CASSLRPGVSTDTQYF. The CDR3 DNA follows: TGTGCCAGCTCACTTCGCCCCGGGGTGAGCACAGATACGCAGTATTTT.

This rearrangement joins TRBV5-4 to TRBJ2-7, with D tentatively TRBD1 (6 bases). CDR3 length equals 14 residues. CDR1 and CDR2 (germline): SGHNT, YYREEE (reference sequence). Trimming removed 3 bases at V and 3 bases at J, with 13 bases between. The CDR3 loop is CASSSTGQNYEQYF. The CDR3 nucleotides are TGTGCCAGCAGCTCAACCGGACAGAACTACGAGCAGTACTTC.

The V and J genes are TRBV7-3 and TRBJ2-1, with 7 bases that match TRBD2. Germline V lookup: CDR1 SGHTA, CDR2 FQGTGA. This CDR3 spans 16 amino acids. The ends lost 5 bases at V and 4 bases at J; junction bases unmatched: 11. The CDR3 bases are TGTGCCAGCAGCCCCGGGGGAAGCGGGGCGTACAATGAGCAGTTCTTC. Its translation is CASSPGGSGAYNEQFF.

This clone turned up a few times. DNA for the CDR3: TGTGCCAGCAGTTTACGTGTGGTGGGGCGCGGGAACACTGAAGCTTTCTTT. This encodes CASSLRVVGRGNTEAFF. The rearrangement links TRBV27 to TRBJ1-1; D possibly corresponds to TRBD1 (5 bases). V lost 2 bases, J lost 1 base, and 17 bases lay in between. Looked up from germline, CDR1 is MNHEY and CDR2 is SMNVEV (reference sequence). This CDR3 contains 17 residues.

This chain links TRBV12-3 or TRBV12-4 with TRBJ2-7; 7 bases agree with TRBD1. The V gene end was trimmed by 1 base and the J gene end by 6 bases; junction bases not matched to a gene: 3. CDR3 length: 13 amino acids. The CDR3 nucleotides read TGTGCCAGCAGTTTAGGGGCAGGGGGCGAGCAGTACTTC. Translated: CASSLGAGGEQYF.

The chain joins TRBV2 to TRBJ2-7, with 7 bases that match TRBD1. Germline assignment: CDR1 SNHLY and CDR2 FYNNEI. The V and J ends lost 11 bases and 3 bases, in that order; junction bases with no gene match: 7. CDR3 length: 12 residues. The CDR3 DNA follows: TGTGCCTCCCGGGACAGAGGCTACGAGCAGTACTTC. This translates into CASRDRGYEQYF.

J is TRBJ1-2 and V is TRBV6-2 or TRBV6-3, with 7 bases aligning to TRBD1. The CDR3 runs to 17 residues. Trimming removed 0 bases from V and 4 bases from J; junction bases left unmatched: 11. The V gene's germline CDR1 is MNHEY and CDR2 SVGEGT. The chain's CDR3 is CASSYSFQDRRSYGYTF. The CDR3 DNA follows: TGTGCCAGCAGTTACTCTTTTCAGGACAGGAGGAGCTATGGCTACACCTTC.

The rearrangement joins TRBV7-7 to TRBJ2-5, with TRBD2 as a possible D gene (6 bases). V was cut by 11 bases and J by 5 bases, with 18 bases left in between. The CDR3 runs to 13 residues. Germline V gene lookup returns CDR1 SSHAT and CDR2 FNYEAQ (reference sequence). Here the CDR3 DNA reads TGTGCCTCTCAAGCGCGGGGTGGCGAGACCCAGTACTTC. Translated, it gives CASQARGGETQYF.

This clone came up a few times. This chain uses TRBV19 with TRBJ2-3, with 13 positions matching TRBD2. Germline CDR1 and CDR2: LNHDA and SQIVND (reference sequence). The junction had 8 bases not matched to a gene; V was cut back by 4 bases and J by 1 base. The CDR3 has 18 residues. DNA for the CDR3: TGTGCCAGTAGTACGACGTCCGGACTAGCGGGGGGCACAGATACGCAGTATTTT. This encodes CASSTTSGLAGGTDTQYF.

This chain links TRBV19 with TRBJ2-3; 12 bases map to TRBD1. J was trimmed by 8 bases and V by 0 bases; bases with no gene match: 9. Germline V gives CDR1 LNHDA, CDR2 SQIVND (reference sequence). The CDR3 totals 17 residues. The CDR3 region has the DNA TGTGCCAGTAGTATAGATCCGGGACAGGGGGCCCCCGGTACGCAGTATTTT. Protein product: CASSIDPGQGAPGTQYF.

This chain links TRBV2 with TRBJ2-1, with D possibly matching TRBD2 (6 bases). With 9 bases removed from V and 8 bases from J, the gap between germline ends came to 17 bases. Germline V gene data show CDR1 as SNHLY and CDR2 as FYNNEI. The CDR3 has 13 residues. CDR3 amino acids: CASGTAREDEQFF. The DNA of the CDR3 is TGTGCCAGTGGGACCGCAAGGGAGGATGAGCAGTTCTTC.

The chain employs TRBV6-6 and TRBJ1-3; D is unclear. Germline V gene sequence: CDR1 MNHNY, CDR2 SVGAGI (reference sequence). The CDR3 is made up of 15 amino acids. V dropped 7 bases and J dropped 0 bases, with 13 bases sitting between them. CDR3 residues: CASNTNTYSGNTIYF. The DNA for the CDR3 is TGTGCCAGCAATACGAATACCTACTCTGGAAACACCATATATTTT.

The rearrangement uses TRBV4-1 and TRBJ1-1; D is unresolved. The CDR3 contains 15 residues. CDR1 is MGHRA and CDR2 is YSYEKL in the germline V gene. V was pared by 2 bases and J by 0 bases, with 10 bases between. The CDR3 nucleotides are TGCGCCAGCAGCCAACTGGGCTTCATGAACACTGAAGCTTTCTTT. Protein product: CASSQLGFMNTEAFF.

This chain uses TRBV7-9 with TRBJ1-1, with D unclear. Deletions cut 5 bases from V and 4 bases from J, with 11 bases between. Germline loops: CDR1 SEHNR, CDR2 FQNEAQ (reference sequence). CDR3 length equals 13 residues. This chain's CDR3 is CASSQPTGTEAFF. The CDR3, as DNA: TGTGCCAGCAGCCAACCCACGGGCACTGAAGCTTTCTTT.

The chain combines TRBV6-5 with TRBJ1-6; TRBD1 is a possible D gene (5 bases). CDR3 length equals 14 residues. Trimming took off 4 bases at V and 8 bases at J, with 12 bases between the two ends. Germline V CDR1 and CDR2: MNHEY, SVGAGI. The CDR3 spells CASSLDQGYSPLHF. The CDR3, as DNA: TGTGCCAGCAGTTTGGATCAGGGTTATTCACCCCTCCACTTT.

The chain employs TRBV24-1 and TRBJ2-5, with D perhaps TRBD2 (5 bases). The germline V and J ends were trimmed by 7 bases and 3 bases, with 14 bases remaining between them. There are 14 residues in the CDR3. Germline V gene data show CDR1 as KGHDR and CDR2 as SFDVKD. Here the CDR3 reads CATSEGGREETQYF. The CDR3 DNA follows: TGTGCCACCAGCGAGGGCGGCCGGGAAGAGACCCAGTACTTC.

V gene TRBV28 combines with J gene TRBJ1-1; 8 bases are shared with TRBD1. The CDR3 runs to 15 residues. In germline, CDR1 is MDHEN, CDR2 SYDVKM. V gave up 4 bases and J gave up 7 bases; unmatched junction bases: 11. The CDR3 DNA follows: TGTGCCAGCAGTTACCCTCAGGGGGCGCGAAGTGAAGCTTTCTTT. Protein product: CASSYPQGARSEAFF.

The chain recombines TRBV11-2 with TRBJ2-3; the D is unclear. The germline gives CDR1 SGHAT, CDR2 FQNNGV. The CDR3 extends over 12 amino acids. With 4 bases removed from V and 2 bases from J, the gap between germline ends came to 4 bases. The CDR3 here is CASSSLTDTQYF. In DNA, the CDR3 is TGTGCCAGCAGCTCCCTCACAGATACGCAGTATTTT.

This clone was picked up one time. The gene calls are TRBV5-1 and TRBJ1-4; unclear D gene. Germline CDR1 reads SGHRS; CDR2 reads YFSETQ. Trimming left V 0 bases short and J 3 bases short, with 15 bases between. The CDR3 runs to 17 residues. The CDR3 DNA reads TGCGCCAGCAGCTTGGCGGGTAGTATCCGGGCTAATGAAAAACTGTTTTTT. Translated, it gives CASSLAGSIRANEKLFF.

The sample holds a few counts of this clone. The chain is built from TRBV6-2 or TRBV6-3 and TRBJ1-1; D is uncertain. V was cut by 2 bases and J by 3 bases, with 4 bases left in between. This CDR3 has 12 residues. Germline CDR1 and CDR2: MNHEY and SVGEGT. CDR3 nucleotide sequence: TGTGCCAGCAGTTACACTGACACTGAAGCTTTCTTT. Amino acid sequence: CASSYTDTEAFF.

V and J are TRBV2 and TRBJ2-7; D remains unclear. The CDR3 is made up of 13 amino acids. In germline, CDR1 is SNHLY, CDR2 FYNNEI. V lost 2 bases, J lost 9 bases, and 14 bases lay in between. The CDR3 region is CASSESRSWWQYF. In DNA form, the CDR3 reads TGTGCCAGCAGTGAATCCAGATCTTGGTGGCAGTACTTC.

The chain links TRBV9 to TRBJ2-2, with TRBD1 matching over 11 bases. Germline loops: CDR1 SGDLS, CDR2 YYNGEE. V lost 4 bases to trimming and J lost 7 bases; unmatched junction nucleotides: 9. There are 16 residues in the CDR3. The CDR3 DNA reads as TGTGCCAGCAGCCCCGGACAGGGGGCGAGGATCGGGGAGCTGTTTTTT. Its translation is CASSPGQGARIGELFF.

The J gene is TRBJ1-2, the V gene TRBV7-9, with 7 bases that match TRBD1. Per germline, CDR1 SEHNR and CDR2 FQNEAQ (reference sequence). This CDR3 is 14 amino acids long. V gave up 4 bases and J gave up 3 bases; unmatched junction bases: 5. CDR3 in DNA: TGTGCCAGCAGCTCCGGGACAGTCCACTATGGCTACACCTTC. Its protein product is CASSSGTVHYGYTF. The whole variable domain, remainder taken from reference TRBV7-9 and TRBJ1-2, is DTGVSQNPRHKITKRGQNVTFRCDPISEHNRLYWYRQTLGQGPEFLTYFQNEAQLEKSRLLSDRFSAERPKGSFSTLEIQRTEQGDSAMYLCASSSGTVHYGYTFGSGTRLTVV.

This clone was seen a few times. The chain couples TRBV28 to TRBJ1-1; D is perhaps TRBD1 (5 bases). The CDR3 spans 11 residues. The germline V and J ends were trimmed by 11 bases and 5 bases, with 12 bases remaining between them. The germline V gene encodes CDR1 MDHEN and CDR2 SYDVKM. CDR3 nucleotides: TGTGCCGGAGGGGAGGCGACTGAAGCTTTCTTT. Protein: CAGGEATEAFF.

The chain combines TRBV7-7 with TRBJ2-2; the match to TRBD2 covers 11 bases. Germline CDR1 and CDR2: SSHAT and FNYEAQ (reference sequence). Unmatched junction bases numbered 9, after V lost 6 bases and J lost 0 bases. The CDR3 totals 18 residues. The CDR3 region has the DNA TGTGCCAGCAGTAATATGGCTAGCGGGAGGCCGAACACCGGGGAGCTGTTTTTT. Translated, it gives CASSNMASGRPNTGELFF.

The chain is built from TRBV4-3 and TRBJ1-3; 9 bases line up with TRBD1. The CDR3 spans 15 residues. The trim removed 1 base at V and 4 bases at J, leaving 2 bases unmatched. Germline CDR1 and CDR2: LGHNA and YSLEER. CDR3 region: CASSQAGTGGNTIYF. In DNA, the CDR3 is TGCGCCAGCAGCCAAGCCGGGACAGGGGGAAACACCATATATTTT.

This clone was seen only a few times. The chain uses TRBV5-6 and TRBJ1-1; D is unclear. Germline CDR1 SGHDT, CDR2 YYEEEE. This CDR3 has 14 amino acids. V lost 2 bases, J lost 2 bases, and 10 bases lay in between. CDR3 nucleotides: TGTGCCAGCAGCTTTTCTGGGCATAACACTGAAGCTTTCTTT. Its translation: CASSFSGHNTEAFF.

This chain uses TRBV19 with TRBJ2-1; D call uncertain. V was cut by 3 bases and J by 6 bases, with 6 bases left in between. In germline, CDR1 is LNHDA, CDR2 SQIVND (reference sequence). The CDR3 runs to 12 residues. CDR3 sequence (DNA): TGTGCCAGTAGTATTGCCGGCAATGAGCAGTTCTTC. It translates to CASSIAGNEQFF.

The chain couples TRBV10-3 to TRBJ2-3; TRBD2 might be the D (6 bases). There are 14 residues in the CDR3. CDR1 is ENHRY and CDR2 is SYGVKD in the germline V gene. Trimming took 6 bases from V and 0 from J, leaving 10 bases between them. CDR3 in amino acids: CAIRGGLSTDTQYF. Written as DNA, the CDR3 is TGTGCCATCAGAGGAGGGTTGAGCACAGATACGCAGTATTTT.